The TCR beta chain under discussion was sequenced for a study of shared clonotypes between healthy human individuals. Findings and caveats of the study: An expected dependence of interdonor clonotype sharing on sequencing depth was noted. Sampling covered blood only; tissue repertoires likely differ.

The authors ran the assay at deep level. The protocol was immunoSEQ multiplex PCR, while the TCRdb copy is restricted to in-frame clones and leaves out a portion. The table records about 1,800,000 clones, about 94% of them present only once. Regarding this clone: The antigen is not known.

This CDR3 comprises 16 residues. CDR1 SGHDT and CDR2 YYEEEE come from the germline V gene. The V segment lost 3 bases and the J segment 3 bases; nucleotides outside the gene matches: 11. CD8 cells regarded as naive lacked CD45RO, were positively chosen for CCR7, and omitted terminally differentiated effector memory CD45RA+ cells. The receptor's source is a young man in good health. This chain connects TRBV5-6 to TRBJ2-7; TRBD2 matches 8 bases. What was sequenced was naive CD8+ T cells sorted from blood. This CDR3 reads CASSSDTSGLNYEQYF. The CDR3 DNA reads as TGTGCCAGCAGCTCAGACACTAGCGGCCTAAACTACGAGCAGTACTTC.